This T cell receptor beta chain was identified in a study of cytomegalovirus exposure and HLA in healthy donors. Germline trimming cut 3 bases from V and 7 bases from J; bases unmatched to any gene: 4. Germline V CDR1 and CDR2: LNHDA, SQIVND (reference sequence). The CDR3 has 15 residues. Primers: 60 Vbeta forward and 13 Jbeta reverse. Method: immunoSEQ multiplex PCR; TCRdb's copy keeps in-frame clones and lacks some. The data contain roughly 160,000 clones, over 60% of them singletons. The V and J genes are TRBV19 and TRBJ2-1; TRBD2 aligns across 12 bases. This sequence originates from a woman under 40 in good health and CMV-seronegative. Sequencing was performed on PBMCs. CDR3 amino acids: CASSIPGLAGNEQFF. The CDR3 bases are TGTGCCAGTAGTATCCCCGGACTAGCGGGGAATGAGCAGTTCTTC.